This TCR beta chain was found in a study of molecular identifiers for immune sequencing clone quantification. On this clonotype itself: The junction departs from germline at one end; a sequencing error may be responsible.

Bulk TCR library preparation followed previously described methods with listed TCR primers. TCRdb used MiXCR to reprocess the PCR reads, holding one entry per CDR3 protein. Among a few hundred thousand distinct CDR3 sequences listed, under 25% were seen once. Germline CDR1 is MDHEN and CDR2 is SYDVKM. This CDR3 has 15 residues. The TCR was taken from a human donor in good health. Some libraries in this study had Jurkat cell RNA spiked in. Sequencing was performed on naive CD8+ T cells from blood, with Jurkat cell RNA spiked in. Sample subset: FACS-sorted CD8+CD4-CCR7+CD45RA+ naive T cells. This rearrangement joins TRBV28 to TRBJ2-3, with 8 bases identical to TRBD2. For the CDR3, the DNA is TGTGCCCGCAGTTTACGGGAGGGCGGCACAGATACGCAGTACTTT. Its translation: CARSLREGGTDTQYF.